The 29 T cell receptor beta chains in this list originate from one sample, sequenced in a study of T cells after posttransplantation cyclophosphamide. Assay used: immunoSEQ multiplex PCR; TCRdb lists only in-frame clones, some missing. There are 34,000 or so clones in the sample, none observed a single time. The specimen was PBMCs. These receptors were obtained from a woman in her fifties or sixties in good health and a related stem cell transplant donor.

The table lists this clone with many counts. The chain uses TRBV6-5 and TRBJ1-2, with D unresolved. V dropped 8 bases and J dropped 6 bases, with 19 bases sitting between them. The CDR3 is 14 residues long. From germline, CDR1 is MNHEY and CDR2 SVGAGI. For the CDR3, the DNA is TGTGCCAGCCGCATCGGGGTTCGACTTGATGGCTACACCTTC. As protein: CASRIGVRLDGYTF.

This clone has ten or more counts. The CDR3 nucleotides read TGCGCCAGCAGCCTCAGTGTGAACACCGGGGAGCTGTTTTTT. It encodes CASSLSVNTGELFF. V usage is TRBV5-1 and J usage is TRBJ2-2; D is unresolved. CDR1 is SGHRS and CDR2 is YFSETQ in the germline V gene. The CDR3 is made up of 14 amino acids. Trimming took off 4 bases at V and 1 base at J, with 8 bases between the two ends.

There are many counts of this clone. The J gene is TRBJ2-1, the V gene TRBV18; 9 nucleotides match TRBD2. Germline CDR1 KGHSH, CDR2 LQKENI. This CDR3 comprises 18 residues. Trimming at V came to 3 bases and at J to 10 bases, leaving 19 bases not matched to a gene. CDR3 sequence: CASSPSRGSGSQMGEQFF. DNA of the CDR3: TGTGCCAGCTCACCCTCGAGGGGTAGCGGGAGCCAGATGGGGGAGCAGTTCTTC. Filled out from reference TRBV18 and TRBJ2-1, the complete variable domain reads NAGVMQNPRHLVRRRGQEARLRCSPMKGHSHVYWYRQLPEEGLKFMVYLQKENIIDESGMPKERFSAEFPKEGPSILRIQQVVRGDSAAYFCASSPSRGSGSQMGEQFFGPGTRLTVL.

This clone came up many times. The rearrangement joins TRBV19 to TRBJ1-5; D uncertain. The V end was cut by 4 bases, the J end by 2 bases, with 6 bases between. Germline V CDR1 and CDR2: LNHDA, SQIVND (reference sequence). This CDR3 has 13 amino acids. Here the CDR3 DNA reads TGTGCCAGTAGTACGGTGGGCAATCAGCCCCAGCATTTT. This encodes CASSTVGNQPQHF.

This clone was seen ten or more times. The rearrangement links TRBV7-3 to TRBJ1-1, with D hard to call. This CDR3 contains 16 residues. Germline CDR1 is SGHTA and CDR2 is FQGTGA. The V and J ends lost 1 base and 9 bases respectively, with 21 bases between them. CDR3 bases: TGTGCCAGCAGCTTAAACTTCGGAGGACTCCCCCCCAAAGCTTTCTTT. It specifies CASSLNFGGLPPKAFF.

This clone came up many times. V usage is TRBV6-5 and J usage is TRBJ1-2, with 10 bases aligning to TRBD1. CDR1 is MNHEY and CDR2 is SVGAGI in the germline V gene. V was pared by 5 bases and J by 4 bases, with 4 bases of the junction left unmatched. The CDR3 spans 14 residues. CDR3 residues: CASSRTGGAYGYTF. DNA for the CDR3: TGTGCCAGCAGTCGGACAGGGGGGGCCTATGGCTACACCTTC.

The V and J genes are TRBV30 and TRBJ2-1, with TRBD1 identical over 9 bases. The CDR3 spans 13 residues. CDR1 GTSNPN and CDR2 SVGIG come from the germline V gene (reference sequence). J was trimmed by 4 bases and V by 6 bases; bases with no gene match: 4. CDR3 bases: TGTGCCTGCACAGGGGGCGGTTACAATGAGCAGTTCTTC. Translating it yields CACTGGGYNEQFF.

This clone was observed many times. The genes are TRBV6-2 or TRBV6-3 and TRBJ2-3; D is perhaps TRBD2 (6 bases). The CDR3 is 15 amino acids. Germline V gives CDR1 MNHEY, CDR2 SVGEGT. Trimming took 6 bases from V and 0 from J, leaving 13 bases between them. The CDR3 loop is CASSWRGSSTDTQYF. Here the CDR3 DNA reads TGTGCCAGCAGCTGGCGGGGCTCTAGCACAGATACGCAGTATTTT.

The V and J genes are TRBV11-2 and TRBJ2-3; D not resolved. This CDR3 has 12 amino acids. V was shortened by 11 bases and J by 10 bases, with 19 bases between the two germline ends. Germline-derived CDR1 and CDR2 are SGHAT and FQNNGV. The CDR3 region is CAVTRLGRAQYF. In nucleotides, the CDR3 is TGTGCCGTCACCCGACTTGGTCGGGCGCAGTATTTT.

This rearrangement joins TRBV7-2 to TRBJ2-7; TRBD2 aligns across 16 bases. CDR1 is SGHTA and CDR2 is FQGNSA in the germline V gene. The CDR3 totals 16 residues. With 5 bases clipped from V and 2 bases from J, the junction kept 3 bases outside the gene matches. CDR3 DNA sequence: TGTGCCAGCAGCGGGGGGACTAGCGGGAGGGCCTACGAGCAGTACTTC. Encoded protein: CASSGGTSGRAYEQYF.

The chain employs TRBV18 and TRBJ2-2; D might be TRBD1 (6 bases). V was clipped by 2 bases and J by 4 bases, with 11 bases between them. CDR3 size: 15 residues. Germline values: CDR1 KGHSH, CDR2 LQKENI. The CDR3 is CASSPSGVITGELFF. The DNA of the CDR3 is TGTGCCAGCTCACCATCAGGGGTAATCACCGGGGAGCTGTTTTTT. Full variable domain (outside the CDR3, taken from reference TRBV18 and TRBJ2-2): NAGVMQNPRHLVRRRGQEARLRCSPMKGHSHVYWYRQLPEEGLKFMVYLQKENIIDESGMPKERFSAEFPKEGPSILRIQQVVRGDSAAYFCASSPSGVITGELFFGEGSRLTVL.

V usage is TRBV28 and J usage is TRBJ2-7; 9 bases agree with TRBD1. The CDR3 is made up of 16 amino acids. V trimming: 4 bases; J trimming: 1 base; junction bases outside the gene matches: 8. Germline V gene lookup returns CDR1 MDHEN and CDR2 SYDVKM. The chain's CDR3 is CASSSQGASGSYEQYF. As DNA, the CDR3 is TGTGCCAGCAGTTCACAGGGGGCTTCAGGGTCCTACGAGCAGTACTTC. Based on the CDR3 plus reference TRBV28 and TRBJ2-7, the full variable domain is DVKVTQSSRYLVKRTGEKVFLECVQDMDHENMFWYRQDPGLGLRLIYFSYDVKMKEKGDIPEGYSVSREKKERFSLILESASTNQTSMYLCASSSQGASGSYEQYFGPGTRLTVT.

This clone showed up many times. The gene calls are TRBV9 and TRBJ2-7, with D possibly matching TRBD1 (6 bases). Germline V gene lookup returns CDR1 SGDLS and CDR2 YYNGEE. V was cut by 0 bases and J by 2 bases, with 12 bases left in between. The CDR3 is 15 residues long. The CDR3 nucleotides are TGTGCCAGCAGCGTAGGAGGGGGTAGTACCTACGAGCAGTACTTC. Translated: CASSVGGGSTYEQYF.

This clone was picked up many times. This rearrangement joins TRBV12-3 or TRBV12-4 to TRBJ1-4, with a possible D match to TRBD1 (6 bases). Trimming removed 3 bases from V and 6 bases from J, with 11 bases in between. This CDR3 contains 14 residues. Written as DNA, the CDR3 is TGTGCCAGCAGTTTGACAGGAGCGGATGAAAAACTGTTTTTT. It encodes CASSLTGADEKLFF.

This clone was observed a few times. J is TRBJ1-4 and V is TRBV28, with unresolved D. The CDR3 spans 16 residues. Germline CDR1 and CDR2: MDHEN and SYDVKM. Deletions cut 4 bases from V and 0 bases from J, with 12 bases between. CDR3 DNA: TGTGCCAGCAGTTCATTACACCAAGCAACTAATGAAAAACTGTTTTTT. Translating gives CASSSLHQATNEKLFF.

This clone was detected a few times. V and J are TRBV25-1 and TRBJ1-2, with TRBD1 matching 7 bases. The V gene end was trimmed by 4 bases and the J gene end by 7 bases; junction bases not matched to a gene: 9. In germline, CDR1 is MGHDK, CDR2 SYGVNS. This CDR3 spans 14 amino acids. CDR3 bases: TGTGCCAGCAGTGGGACAGGAGGGCAGTCTGGCTACACCTTC. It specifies CASSGTGGQSGYTF.

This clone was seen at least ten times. The CDR3 protein is CASSSLAGAKYNEQFF. CDR3 DNA sequence: TGTGCCAGCAGTTCCCTAGCGGGGGCGAAGTACAATGAGCAGTTCTTC. This chain joins TRBV12-3 or TRBV12-4 and TRBJ2-1; 10 positions match TRBD2. CDR3 length equals 16 residues. The trim removed 4 bases at V and 4 bases at J, leaving 7 bases unmatched.

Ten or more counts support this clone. Written as DNA, the CDR3 is TGTGCCAGCAGCTTGGTGGGGCCGAACACTGAAGCTTTCTTT. This translates into CASSLVGPNTEAFF. V gene TRBV5-4 combines with J gene TRBJ1-1, with a tentative D call TRBD1 (5 bases). The CDR3 contains 14 residues. V lost 0 bases to trimming and J lost 1 base, with 7 bases between them. CDR1 is SGHNT, CDR2 YYREEE, per germline (reference sequence). Drawing the rest from reference TRBV5-4 and TRBJ1-1, the complete variable domain is ETGVTQSPTHLIKTRGQQVTLRCSSQSGHNTVSWYQQALGQGPQFIFQYYREEENGRGNFPPRFSGLQFPNYSSELNVNALELDDSALYLCASSLVGPNTEAFFGQGTRLTVV.

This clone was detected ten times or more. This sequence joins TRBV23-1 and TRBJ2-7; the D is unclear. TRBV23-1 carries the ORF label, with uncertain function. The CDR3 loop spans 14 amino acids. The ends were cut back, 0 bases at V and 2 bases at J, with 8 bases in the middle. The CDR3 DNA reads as TGCGCCAGCAGTCAATCGCGAGATCCCTACGAGCAGTACTTC. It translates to CASSQSRDPYEQYF.

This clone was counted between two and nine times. The CDR3 protein is CASSLGGHYEQYF. In DNA, the CDR3 is TGTGCCAGCAGCTTAGGGGGGCACTACGAGCAGTACTTC. V is TRBV7-2 and J is TRBJ2-7, with a tentative D call TRBD1 (6 bases). V was clipped by 1 base and J by 3 bases, with 7 bases between them. Germline V CDR1 and CDR2: SGHTA, FQGNSA. The CDR3 spans 13 residues.

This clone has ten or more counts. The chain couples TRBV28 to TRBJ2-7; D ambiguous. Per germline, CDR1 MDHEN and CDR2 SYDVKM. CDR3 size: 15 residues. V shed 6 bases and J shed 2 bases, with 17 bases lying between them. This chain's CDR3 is CASSLTRQITYEQYF. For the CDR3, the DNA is TGTGCCAGCAGCCTTACTCGACAAATAACCTACGAGCAGTACTTC.

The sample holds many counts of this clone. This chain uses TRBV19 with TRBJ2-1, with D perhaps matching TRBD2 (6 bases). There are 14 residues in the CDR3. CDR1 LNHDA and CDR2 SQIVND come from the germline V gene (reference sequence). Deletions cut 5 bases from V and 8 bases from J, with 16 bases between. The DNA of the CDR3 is TGTGCCAGTAGTGGAGGGTGGGCCGGAGATGAGCAGTTCTTC. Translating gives CASSGGWAGDEQFF.

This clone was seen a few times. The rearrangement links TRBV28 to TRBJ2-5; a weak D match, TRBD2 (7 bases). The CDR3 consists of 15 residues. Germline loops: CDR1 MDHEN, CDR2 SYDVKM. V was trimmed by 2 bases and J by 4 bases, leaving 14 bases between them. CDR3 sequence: CASSLRGAQGETQYF. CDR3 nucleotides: TGTGCCAGCAGTTTACGGGGGGCGCAGGGAGAGACCCAGTACTTC.

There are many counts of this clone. The CDR3 region is CASSQGTRTLLDEQYF. In DNA form, the CDR3 reads TGTGCCAGCAGCCAGGGGACAAGGACCCTTTTGGACGAGCAGTACTTC. V is TRBV11-2 and J is TRBJ2-7; D might be TRBD1 (6 bases). CDR3 size: 16 residues. Germline V gene sequence: CDR1 SGHAT, CDR2 FQNNGV. V lost 5 bases to trimming and J lost 5 bases, with 22 bases between them.

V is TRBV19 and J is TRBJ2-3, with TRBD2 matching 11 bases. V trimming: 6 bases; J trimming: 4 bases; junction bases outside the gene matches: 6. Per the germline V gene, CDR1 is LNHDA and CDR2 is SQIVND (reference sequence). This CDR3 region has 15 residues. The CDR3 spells CASSSTSGIADTQYF. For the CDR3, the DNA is TGTGCCAGTAGCTCGACTAGCGGGATAGCAGATACGCAGTATTTT.

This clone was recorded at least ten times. CDR3 protein: CASSSTGSFEKLFF. The CDR3 DNA reads as TGTGCCAGCAGTTCGACAGGGTCCTTTGAAAAACTGTTTTTT. V is TRBV6-6 and J is TRBJ1-4; 7 nucleotides line up with TRBD1. CDR3 length: 14 amino acids. CDR1 MNHNY and CDR2 SVGAGI come from the germline V gene (reference sequence). V lost 4 bases and J lost 7; bases outside the gene matches: 6.

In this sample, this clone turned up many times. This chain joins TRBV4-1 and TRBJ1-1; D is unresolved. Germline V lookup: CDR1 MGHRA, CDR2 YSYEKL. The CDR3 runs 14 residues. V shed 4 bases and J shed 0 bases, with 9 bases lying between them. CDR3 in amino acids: CASSPNRLNTEAFF. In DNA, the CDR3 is TGCGCCAGCAGCCCAAACAGATTGAACACTGAAGCTTTCTTT.

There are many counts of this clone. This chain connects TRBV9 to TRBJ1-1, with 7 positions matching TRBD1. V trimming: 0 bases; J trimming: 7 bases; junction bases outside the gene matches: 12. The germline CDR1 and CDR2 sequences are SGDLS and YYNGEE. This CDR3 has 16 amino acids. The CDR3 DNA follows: TGTGCCAGCAGCGTAGGAAGCCGGGACAGTGAGTTTGAAGCTTTCTTT. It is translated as CASSVGSRDSEFEAFF.

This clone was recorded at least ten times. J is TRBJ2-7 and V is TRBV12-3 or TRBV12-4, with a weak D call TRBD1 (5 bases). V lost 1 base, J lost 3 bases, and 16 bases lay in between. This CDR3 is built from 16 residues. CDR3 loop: CASSLDPGQGRYEQYF. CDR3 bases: TGTGCCAGCAGTTTAGATCCTGGGCAGGGCCGCTACGAGCAGTACTTC.